One sample yielded the 2 T cell receptor beta chains listed below, sequenced in a study of cytomegalovirus exposure and HLA in healthy donors. Libraries were prepared by immunoSEQ multiplex PCR; TCRdb keeps only in-frame clonotypes and omits some of them. The sample has fewer than 200,000 clones; about 85% are singletons. Sequences were obtained from PBMCs. Receptors were obtained from a man aged 18 to 30 in good health and CMV-seropositive.

This sequence joins TRBV7-3 and TRBJ1-6; D not resolved. The germline V gene encodes CDR1 SGHTA and CDR2 FQGTGA. V shed 2 bases and J shed 6 bases, with 5 bases lying between them. The CDR3 length is 13 residues. CDR3 amino acids: CASSLDSNSPLHF. CDR3 sequence (DNA): TGTGCCAGCAGCTTAGATAGTAATTCACCCCTCCACTTT.

This chain connects TRBV13 to TRBJ2-1; 8 positions agree with TRBD2. The V and J ends lost 1 base and 8 bases, in that order; junction bases with no gene match: 4. The CDR3 covers 14 residues. Germline V CDR1 and CDR2: PRHDT, FYEKMQ (reference sequence). Here the CDR3 DNA reads TGTGCCAGCAGCTTAGCGGGAGGGCCCCATGAGCAGTTCTTC. It yields the protein CASSLAGGPHEQFF.